This TCR beta chain was sequenced for a study of blood T cell repertoires in COVID-19 (dated by TCRdb to 2020 to 2022). As for the study more broadly: The collaborator samples originated in the United States, Italy and Spain and spanned the acute and convalescent phases of COVID-19. The material from the prospective study consisted of cDNA or gDNA derived from T cells, B-cell-depleted T cells, or PBMCs. Subjects who had been exposed to COVID-19, were actively infected with it, or had recovered from it provided the deeply sampled blood TCRbeta repertoires that made up the dataset. The repertoires were released in a freely available public database meant as a resource for research on the immune response to SARS-CoV-2. Samples came from the ongoing ImmuneRACE study (first 160 participants) plus 1,254 subjects from 6 global collaborators. The sample metadata nearly always contained a de-identified subject ID, COVID-19 status, age in years and sex. Where available, HLA class I and class II types were obtained from metadata supplied by the sample provider rather than from assay-based typing. Results and caveats for the whole study, not just this receptor: Clinical and demographic metadata were provided uncurated, with the amount varying by source and participant.

For this clone: Its antigen has not been determined. No base quality values were provided; no much bigger clone lies one nucleotide off.

TCRbeta CDR3 regions were amplified from genomic DNA using the immunoSEQ Assay, a bias-controlled multiplex PCR. The authors' analysis ran thus. Within the assay, amplification of reference gene primers was used to estimate how many nucleated cells each sample contained. To quantify the absolute abundance of each unique TCRbeta CDR3 rearrangement, sequence reads were collapsed and filtered. For each sample, productive Simpson clonality was calculated as the square root of Simpson's diversity index over productive rearrangements. In its TCRdb copy, this immuneACCESS table keeps in-frame sequences only and misses some clones. Where compared with another copy, unresolved V genes explain less than half of these, and the others have no known cause. The V and J calls and clone size are taken from that table; D and trimming were inferred from the DNA. Across this sample there are tens of thousands of clones, with more than 60% seen only once. Around 28% of the sample belongs to the ten largest clones.

The cysteine opens and the phenylalanine closes a CDR3 of 14 amino acids. Kept here is only the CDR3 DNA, which spans 42 bases and is read in frame from base 1. V was cut back by 5 bases and J by 9 bases, leaving a gap of 14 bases between them. Via the germline V gene, CDR1 is SGHAT and CDR2 FQNNGV. Collaborating institutions collected whole blood in K2EDTA tubes following their own protocols. For TCRbeta analysis, collaborator samples were shipped as frozen whole blood, as isolated PBMCs, or as DNA extracted from either sample type. The rearranged chain carries TRBV11-2 and TRBJ1-6, with the D gene too uncertain to name. Sequencing input: peripheral blood. The source is an elderly woman with active or convalescent COVID-19. CDR3 sequence: CASSTTNSVSPLHF. The nucleotides read TGTGCCAGCAGCACCACTAATTCAGTTTCACCCCTCCACTTT.